Listed here are 9 T cell receptor beta chains from one sample, sequenced in a study of blood T cell repertoires in COVID-19. Generated by immunoSEQ multiplex PCR, the TCRdb table keeps only in-frame clones and is missing some. The data hold around 100,000 clones, with approximately 81% observed a single time. The sample was peripheral blood. Every receptor here comes from a human donor in a cohort sampled during active COVID-19.

The V call is TRBV28, the J call TRBJ2-7; 7 positions match TRBD1. The germline V gene has CDR1 MDHEN and CDR2 SYDVKM. The CDR3 extends over 12 amino acids. V dropped 6 bases and J dropped 4; count of bases not matched to a gene: 3. In nucleotides, the CDR3 is TGTGCCAGCAGAGGGACAGAGTACGAGCAGTACTTC. The encoded protein is CASRGTEYEQYF.

This clone has just a few counts. V and J are TRBV19 and TRBJ1-5, with a possible D match to TRBD1 (5 bases). V shed 6 bases and J shed 5 bases, with 8 bases lying between them. Germline loops: CDR1 LNHDA, CDR2 SQIVND (reference sequence). The CDR3 has 12 residues. DNA for the CDR3: TGTGCCAGTAGACAGGCAGATCAGCCCCAGCATTTT. Translation: CASRQADQPQHF. Combining the CDR3 with reference TRBV19 and TRBJ1-5 gives the whole variable domain DGGITQSPKYLFRKEGQNVTLSCEQNLNHDAMYWYRQDPGQGLRLIYYSQIVNDFQKGDIAEGYSVSREKKESFPLTVTSAQKNPTAFYLCASRQADQPQHFGDGTRLSIL.

V and J are TRBV24-1 and TRBJ2-7; 10 nucleotides agree with TRBD1. The germline V gene encodes CDR1 KGHDR and CDR2 SFDVKD. Trimming at V came to 9 bases and at J to 5 bases, leaving 6 bases not matched to a gene. The CDR3 consists of 13 residues. CDR3: CATAGQGTHEQYF. The DNA of the CDR3 is TGTGCCACCGCGGGACAGGGGACCCACGAGCAGTACTTC.

In the case of this clone: The identical CDR3 is also encoded by other nucleotide sequences in the sample. This rearrangement joins TRBV9 to TRBJ2-7, with 9 bases that match TRBD1. Trimming removed 3 bases from V and 2 bases from J; junction bases left unmatched: 3. CDR1 is SGDLS, CDR2 YYNGEE, per germline. The CDR3 sequence is 14 residues long. The CDR3 coding sequence is TGTGCCAGCAGCGCACGACAGGGGGCCTACGAGCAGTACTTC. It translates to CASSARQGAYEQYF.

The J gene is TRBJ1-5, the V gene TRBV3-1 (or the pseudogene TRBV3-2); maybe TRBD1 (6 bases). V was trimmed by 0 bases and J by 0 bases, leaving 12 bases between them. The CDR3 loop spans 17 amino acids. CDR1 LGHDT and CDR2 YNNKEL come from the germline V gene (reference sequence). CDR3 residues: CASSQDLGHYSNQPQHF. CDR3 bases: TGTGCCAGCAGCCAAGATCTGGGACATTATAGCAATCAGCCCCAGCATTTT.

V gene TRBV30 combines with J gene TRBJ2-1; TRBD2 agrees at 11 bases. The CDR3 consists of 14 residues. The junction had 2 bases not matched to a gene; V was cut back by 3 bases and J by 4 bases. In germline, CDR1 is GTSNPN, CDR2 SVGIG (reference sequence). In nucleotides, the CDR3 is TGTGCCTGGAGCCTAGCGGGGGGTTACAATGAGCAGTTCTTC. This translates into CAWSLAGGYNEQFF.

The chain couples TRBV12-2 to TRBJ1-2. TRBV12-2 is an annotated pseudogene. The CDR3 is 15 residues long. Here the CDR3 DNA reads TGTGCAAGTCGCTTAGCTGGGGGGAGGGACTATGGCTACACCTTC. This gives the protein CASRLAGGRDYGYTF.

This chain connects TRBV5-1 to TRBJ2-2; no clear D. Trimming took 0 bases from V and 1 from J, leaving 4 bases between them. CDR1 SGHRS and CDR2 YFSETQ come from the germline V gene. CDR3 size: 14 residues. CDR3: CASSLDQNTGELFF. The CDR3 DNA follows: TGCGCCAGCAGCTTGGATCAGAACACCGGGGAGCTGTTTTTT.

This chain connects TRBV12-3 or TRBV12-4 to TRBJ1-1; D might be TRBD1 (5 bases). This CDR3 spans 12 amino acids. The V gene lost 6 bases and the J gene lost 11 bases, with 16 bases spanning the gap. CDR3: CASRTEFPVAFF. The CDR3, as DNA: TGTGCCAGCAGGACAGAGTTTCCCGTTGCTTTCTTT.